Below, 27 T cell receptor beta chains from the same sample are listed, as sequenced in a study of regulatory T cells in long-lasting Graves disease. Through Arm-PCR of CDR3 regions and iRepertoire HTBI primers, TCR beta libraries were built. TCRdb used MiXCR to reprocess the multiplex PCR reads, holding one entry per CDR3 protein. The data contain about half a million distinct CDR3 sequences, around a fifth of them singletons. Time point specified: persistent/refractory GD, antithyroid drugs over 5 years with positive TRAb. Making the TCR library involved RNA that had been extracted from PBMCs. The sample here was peripheral blood mononuclear cells (PBMCs), taken when the disease was refractory, from a patient treated with antithyroid drugs. The receptor set was obtained from a female donor with Graves disease.

This clonotype was observed many times. The chain is built from TRBV3-1 and TRBJ1-1; D ambiguous. Germline CDR1 is LGHDT and CDR2 is YNNKEL (reference sequence). V dropped 2 bases and J dropped 2 bases, with 9 bases sitting between them. There are 14 residues in the CDR3. The CDR3 is CASSQTTLNTEAFF. CDR3 DNA sequence: TGTGCCAGCAGCCAAACGACATTAAACACTGAAGCTTTCTTT.

Remarks on this clonotype: Just one base apart from a much larger clone, this may be a read error. This rearrangement joins TRBV11-2 to TRBJ2-5; D not certain. The J call may be mistaken, given a closer DNA end match to TRBJ2-7. The CDR3 contains 14 residues. Germline CDR1 and CDR2: SGHAT and FQNNGV. DNA of the CDR3: TGTGCCAGCAGCCGACGGGCAGGATCCTACGAGCAGTACTTC. This translates into CASSRRAGSYEQYF.

This clonotype came up a few times. The V gene is TRBV6-1, the J gene TRBJ2-6, with a weak D call TRBD1 (7 bases). The ends were cut back, 2 bases at V and 6 bases at J, with 20 bases in the middle. In germline, CDR1 is MNHNS, CDR2 SASEGT. The CDR3 has 18 residues. CDR3 in amino acids: CASSERAGGWTAANVLTF. For the CDR3, the DNA is TGTGCCAGCAGTGAAAGGGCAGGGGGGTGGACTGCGGCCAACGTCCTGACTTTC.

The sample holds a few counts of this clonotype. The chain is built from TRBV20-1 and TRBJ1-1; the match to TRBD1 covers 8 bases. Germline V gene data show CDR1 as DFQATT and CDR2 as SNEGSKA (reference sequence). The CDR3 consists of 14 residues. J lost 3 bases, V lost 6 bases, and 9 bases had no gene match. CDR3 nucleotide sequence: TGCAGTGCCCTAGCCAGGGGGCGAGACACTGAAGCTTTCTTT. It encodes CSALARGRDTEAFF.

This clonotype was recorded at least ten times. CDR3 bases: TGTGCCAGCCAATGGGGAGGCCAGCCCCAGCATTTT. Residues: CASQWGGQPQHF. The chain links TRBV28 to TRBJ1-5; D remains unclear. This CDR3 comprises 12 residues. Trimming took off 8 bases at V and 7 bases at J, with 12 bases between the two ends. Looked up from germline, CDR1 is MDHEN and CDR2 is SYDVKM.

At least ten counts were recorded for this clonotype. The chain combines TRBV28 with TRBJ1-1; D call uncertain. The germline V gene encodes CDR1 MDHEN and CDR2 SYDVKM. Trimming cost V 3 bases and J 4 bases, with 9 bases left between them. The CDR3 contains 13 residues. The CDR3 DNA is TGTGCCAGCAGTTTTCCTTCGGCCACTGAAGCTTTCTTT. Its translation is CASSFPSATEAFF. The full variable domain, rest sourced from reference TRBV28 and TRBJ1-1, is DVKVTQSSRYLVKRTGEKVFLECVQDMDHENMFWYRQDPGLGLRLIYFSYDVKMKEKGDIPEGYSVSREKKERFSLILESASTNQTSMYLCASSFPSATEAFFGQGTRLTVV.

This clonotype came up a few times. The chain carries TRBV12-3 or TRBV12-4 and TRBJ1-4, with no clear D. The CDR3 has 15 amino acids. The V end was cut by 6 bases, the J end by 7 bases, with 18 bases between. The CDR3 protein is CASSSDHPGGEKLFF. CDR3 nucleotide sequence: TGTGCCAGCAGCTCCGACCATCCGGGTGGTGAAAAACTGTTTTTT.

This clonotype was seen more than once but under ten times. The chain employs TRBV7-9 and TRBJ2-5; D tentatively reads TRBD1 or TRBD2 (6 bases each). This CDR3 is built from 14 residues. Germline values: CDR1 SEHNR, CDR2 FQNEAQ (reference sequence). V lost 4 bases and J lost 5, with 14 bases in between. CDR3 amino acids: CASSSVPGGETQYF. DNA of the CDR3: TGTGCCAGCAGCTCCGTCCCCGGGGGCGAGACCCAGTACTTC.

The chain couples TRBV7-9 to TRBJ2-5, with D tentatively TRBD1 or TRBD2 (5 bases each). CDR1 SEHNR and CDR2 FQNEAQ come from the germline V gene (reference sequence). This CDR3 comprises 16 residues. Trimming removed 4 bases at V and 1 base at J, with 16 bases between. The CDR3 loop reads CASSYSAPGPQETQYF. CDR3 nucleotides: TGTGCCAGCAGCTATTCAGCTCCGGGACCCCAAGAGACCCAGTACTTC.

This clonotype was seen at least ten times. The rearrangement uses TRBV19 and TRBJ1-1; no reliable D call. Trimming cost V 3 bases and J 3 bases, with 11 bases left between them. Germline V gene sequence: CDR1 LNHDA, CDR2 SQIVND (reference sequence). This CDR3 contains 14 residues. The CDR3 DNA sequence: TGTGCCAGTAGTATGAGGAGGGAGGACACTGAAGCTTTCTTT. Translated, it gives CASSMRREDTEAFF.

This clonotype was observed a few times. V usage is TRBV14 and J usage is TRBJ2-7, with 7 bases identical to TRBD1. The V segment lost 6 bases and the J segment 7 bases; nucleotides outside the gene matches: 9. CDR1 and CDR2 from the germline V gene are SGHDN and FVKESK. CDR3 size: 13 residues. This chain's CDR3 is CASRRQGDREQYF. Here the CDR3 DNA reads TGTGCCAGCAGAAGACAGGGCGATAGGGAGCAGTACTTC.

Remarks on this clonotype: A read error may account for a junction end that differs from germline. The rearrangement joins TRBV15 to TRBJ1-3; the D gene is possibly TRBD1 (6 bases). Germline lookup yields CDR1 LNHNV and CDR2 YYDKDF (reference sequence). There are 16 residues in the CDR3. CDR3 region: CATSRDPGEAGNTTYF. CDR3 sequence (DNA): TGTGCCACCAGCAGAGACCCAGGGGAAGCTGGAAACACCACATATTTT.

This clonotype has a count of ten or more. The chain couples TRBV20-1 to TRBJ2-5; possible D gene TRBD2, 6 bases. Trimming left V 3 bases short and J 6 bases short, with 14 bases between. This CDR3 has 13 residues. Germline V gene lookup returns CDR1 DFQATT and CDR2 SNEGSKA (reference sequence). CDR3 DNA: TGCAGTGCTAGCCTGGGACTGACTCAGACCCAGTACTTC. Translating gives CSASLGLTQTQYF.

The sample holds many counts of this clonotype. The rearrangement joins TRBV12-3 or TRBV12-4 to TRBJ2-5, with 9 bases that match TRBD2. The CDR3 contains 15 residues. Losses at the gene ends were 2 bases for V and 2 bases for J; bases not matched to a gene: 3. CDR3 sequence (DNA): TGTGCCAGCAGTTTAACAGCGGGGGGACAAGAGACCCAGTACTTC. It specifies CASSLTAGGQETQYF.

This clonotype was seen at least ten times. The rearrangement uses TRBV24-1 and TRBJ1-1; D remains unclear. Germline CDR1 KGHDR, CDR2 SFDVKD. V lost 7 bases, J lost 5 bases, and 10 bases lay in between. The CDR3 is 12 residues long. This CDR3 reads CATRALGTEAFF. Written as DNA, the CDR3 is TGTGCCACCAGGGCCTTAGGGACTGAAGCTTTCTTT.

The V and J genes are TRBV6-5 and TRBJ1-1, with TRBD1 matching 10 bases. With V trimmed by 2 bases and J by 10 bases, 4 bases remained unmatched. Germline V gene data show CDR1 as MNHEY and CDR2 as SVGAGI. The CDR3 contains 13 residues. CDR3 amino acids: CASSYETGGAAFF. The CDR3 nucleotides are TGTGCCAGCAGTTACGAGACAGGGGGCGCAGCTTTCTTT.

This clonotype was detected only a few times. The chain has TRBV5-1 and TRBJ1-6; D not resolved. Germline values: CDR1 SGHRS, CDR2 YFSETQ. The CDR3 is 14 amino acids. V lost 1 base and J 7 bases, leaving 9 bases between the germline ends. The CDR3 is CASSLRSENSPLHF. In DNA, the CDR3 is TGCGCCAGCAGCTTGAGGTCAGAAAATTCACCCCTCCACTTT. The full variable domain, with the rest looked up from reference TRBV5-1 and TRBJ1-6, is KAGVTQTPRYLIKTRGQQVTLSCSPISGHRSVSWYQQTPGQGLQFLFEYFSETQRNKGNFPGRFSGRQFSNSRSEMNVSTLELGDSALYLCASSLRSENSPLHFGNGTRLTVT.

This clonotype was observed a few times. The chain recombines TRBV6-1 with TRBJ2-7, with D perhaps matching TRBD2 (6 bases). Germline values: CDR1 MNHNS, CDR2 SASEGT. This CDR3 is 13 amino acids long. With 6 bases removed from V and 5 bases from J, the gap between germline ends came to 14 bases. Here the CDR3 reads CASRLAYTHEQYF. The DNA of the CDR3 is TGTGCCAGCAGACTAGCTTATACTCACGAGCAGTACTTC.

This clonotype was counted many times. This chain connects TRBV28 to TRBJ1-2; no reliable D call. This CDR3 has 16 residues. Trimming left V 2 bases short and J 4 bases short, with 17 bases between. Germline values: CDR1 MDHEN, CDR2 SYDVKM. Here the CDR3 reads CASSLSPPGAGYGYTF. In nucleotides, the CDR3 is TGTGCCAGCAGTTTAAGTCCACCGGGCGCAGGCTATGGCTACACCTTC.

This clonotype was observed a few times. V gene TRBV6-1 combines with J gene TRBJ1-1; TRBD1 might be the D (6 bases). Per the germline V gene, CDR1 is MNHNS and CDR2 is SASEGT. The CDR3 sequence is 13 residues long. V lost 6 bases, J lost 5 bases, and 13 bases lay in between. DNA for the CDR3: TGTGCCAGCAGGCCCGGGACAATGACTGAAGCTTTCTTT. Translation: CASRPGTMTEAFF.

The chain combines TRBV20-1 with TRBJ2-2; TRBD1 is a possible D gene (6 bases). V lost 1 base to trimming and J lost 6 bases, with 18 bases between them. The CDR3 totals 16 residues. Germline V CDR1 and CDR2: DFQATT, SNEGSKA (reference sequence). The CDR3: CSARGRLQGLAGELFF. As DNA, the CDR3 is TGCAGTGCTAGAGGAAGACTGCAGGGGTTAGCCGGGGAGCTGTTTTTT.

The chain employs TRBV5-1 and TRBJ2-5, with 12 bases lining up with TRBD1. The germline CDR1 and CDR2 sequences are SGHRS and YFSETQ. The CDR3 is 16 amino acids. Unmatched junction bases numbered 6, after V lost 3 bases and J lost 3 bases. CDR3 amino acids: CASSWGQGAKEETQYF. The DNA for the CDR3 is TGCGCCAGCAGCTGGGGACAGGGGGCGAAGGAAGAGACCCAGTACTTC.

This rearrangement joins TRBV29-1 to TRBJ1-2; TRBD1 might be the D (6 bases). Germline lookup yields CDR1 SQVTM and CDR2 ANQGSEA. Trimming took off 0 bases at V and 10 bases at J, with 9 bases between the two ends. The CDR3 runs 11 residues. The CDR3, as DNA: TGCAGCGTTGAAGAACAGGGAGCCTACACCTTC. Translation: CSVEEQGAYTF.

CDR3 residues: CASRAGPRTEAFF. The CDR3 DNA reads TGTGCCAGCAGGGCAGGGCCGCGAACTGAAGCTTTCTTT. The V call is TRBV28, the J call TRBJ1-1; D might be TRBD1 (5 bases). CDR1 is MDHEN, CDR2 SYDVKM, per germline. This CDR3 spans 13 amino acids. Trimming left V 6 bases short and J 5 bases short, with 13 bases between.

In the case of this clonotype: A much bigger clone sits one base away, suggesting this may be a read error. The rearrangement links TRBV27 to TRBJ2-4; no firm D call. V lost 5 bases and J lost 2, with 19 bases in between. This CDR3 has 17 residues. From germline, CDR1 is MNHEY and CDR2 SMNVEV (reference sequence). CDR3 nucleotide sequence: TGTGCCAGCAGTCCAACCATAGGGATATTGACCAAAAACATTCAGTACTTC. As protein: CASSPTIGILTKNIQYF.

This clonotype was observed many times. The rearrangement uses TRBV7-3 and TRBJ1-4; tentative D call: TRBD1 (5 bases). The CDR3 runs 15 residues. V dropped 6 bases and J dropped 1 base, with 12 bases sitting between them. CDR1 is SGHTA, CDR2 FQGTGA, per germline. CDR3 residues: CASSITGGTNEKLFF. DNA for the CDR3: TGTGCCAGCAGTATAACGGGGGGAACTAATGAAAAACTGTTTTTT.

This clonotype came up many times. The genes are TRBV6-1 and TRBJ2-7; TRBD1 matches 8 bases. The CDR3 covers 13 residues. V shed 6 bases and J 5 bases; nucleotides not matched to a gene: 6. Germline CDR1 MNHNS, CDR2 SASEGT. In DNA, the CDR3 is TGTGCCAGCAGCCGCCCGACAGGGGACGAGCAGTACTTC. Translation: CASSRPTGDEQYF.